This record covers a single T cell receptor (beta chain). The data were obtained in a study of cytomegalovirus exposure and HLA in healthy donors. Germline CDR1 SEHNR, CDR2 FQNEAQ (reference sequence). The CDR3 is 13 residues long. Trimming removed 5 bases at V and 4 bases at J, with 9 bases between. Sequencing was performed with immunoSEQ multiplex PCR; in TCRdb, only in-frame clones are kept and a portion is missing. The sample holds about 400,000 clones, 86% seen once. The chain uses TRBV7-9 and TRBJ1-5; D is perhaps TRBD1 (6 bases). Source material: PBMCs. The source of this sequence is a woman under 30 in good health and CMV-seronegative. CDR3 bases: TGTGCCAGCAGCCAAGACAGGAATCAGCCCCAGCATTTT. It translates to CASSQDRNQPQHF.